This record looks at one T cell receptor beta chain sequence and its context. The target antigen is unknown. The germline gives CDR1 SEHNR, CDR2 FQNEAQ (reference sequence). The V gene lost 8 bases and the J gene lost 7 bases, with 8 bases spanning the gap. This CDR3 comprises 11 residues. Naivety among CD8 cells was defined by CD45RO negativity and positive CCR7 selection, thereby excluding terminally differentiated effector memory CD45RA+ cells. This specimen belongs to a study of shared clonotypes between healthy human individuals. Clones were sequenced by immunoSEQ multiplex PCR, and TCRdb holds only the in-frame ones, with some missing. The repertoire includes 760,000 or so clones, around 96% of them detected once, and around 0.21% sits in the top ten. Regarding the study as a whole: A handful of donors held about 5% of naive CD4 clonotypes in common.

V and J are TRBV7-9 and TRBJ1-4; the D is unclear. The receptor comes from a young man in good health. Sequenced input: naive CD8+ T cells sorted from blood. CDR3 DNA: TGTGCCAGCGGCAGCAGTGAAAAACTGTTTTTT. This translates into CASGSSEKLFF.